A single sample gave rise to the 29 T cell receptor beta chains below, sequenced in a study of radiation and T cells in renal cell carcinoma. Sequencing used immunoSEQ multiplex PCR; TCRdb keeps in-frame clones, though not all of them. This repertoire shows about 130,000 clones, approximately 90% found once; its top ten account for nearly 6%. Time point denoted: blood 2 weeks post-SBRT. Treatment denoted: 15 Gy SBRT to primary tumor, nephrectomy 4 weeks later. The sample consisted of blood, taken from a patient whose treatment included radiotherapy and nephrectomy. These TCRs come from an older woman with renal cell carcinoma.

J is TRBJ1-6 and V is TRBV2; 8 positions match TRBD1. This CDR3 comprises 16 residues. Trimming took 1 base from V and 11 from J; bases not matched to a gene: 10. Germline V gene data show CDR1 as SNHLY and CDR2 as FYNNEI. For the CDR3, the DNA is TGTGCCAGCAGTGAAGAGGCAGGGGGCCTGAGGGCACCCCTCCACTTT. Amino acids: CASSEEAGGLRAPLHF.

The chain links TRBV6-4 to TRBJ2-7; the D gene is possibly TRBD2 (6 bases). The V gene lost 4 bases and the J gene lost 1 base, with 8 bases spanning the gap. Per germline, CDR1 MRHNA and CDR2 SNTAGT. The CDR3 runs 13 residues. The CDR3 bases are TGTGCCAGCAGTGGGGACTCGTCCTACGAGCAGTACTTC. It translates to CASSGDSSYEQYF.

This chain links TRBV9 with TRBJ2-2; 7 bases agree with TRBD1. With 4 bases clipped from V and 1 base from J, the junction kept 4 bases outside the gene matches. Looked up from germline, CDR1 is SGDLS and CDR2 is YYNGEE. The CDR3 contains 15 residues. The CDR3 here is CASSTTGMNTGELFF. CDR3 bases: TGTGCCAGCAGCACGACAGGGATGAACACCGGGGAGCTGTTTTTT.

The DNA of the CDR3 is TGTGCCAGCAGCCATCAGACCGGGACAGCGAACACCGGGGAGCTGTTTTTT. It codes for CASSHQTGTANTGELFF. The chain carries TRBV13 and TRBJ2-2, with 7 bases lining up with TRBD1. The CDR3 is 17 amino acids. V gave up 5 bases and J gave up 0 bases; unmatched junction bases: 9. Germline V gives CDR1 PRHDT, CDR2 FYEKMQ (reference sequence).

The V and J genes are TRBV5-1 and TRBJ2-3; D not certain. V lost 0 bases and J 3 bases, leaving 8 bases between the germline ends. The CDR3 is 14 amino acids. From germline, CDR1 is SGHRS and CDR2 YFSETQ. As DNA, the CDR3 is TGCGCCAGCAGCTTGGAGTCTCTAACAGATACGCAGTATTTT. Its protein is CASSLESLTDTQYF.

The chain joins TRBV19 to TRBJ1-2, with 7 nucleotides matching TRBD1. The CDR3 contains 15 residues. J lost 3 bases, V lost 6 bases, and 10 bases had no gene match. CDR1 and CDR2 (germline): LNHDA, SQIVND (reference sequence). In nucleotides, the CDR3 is TGTGCCAGTAGCCTGGAGGGGGCGGCGGACTATGGCTACACCTTC. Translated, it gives CASSLEGAADYGYTF. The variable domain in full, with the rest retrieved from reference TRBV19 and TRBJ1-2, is DGGITQSPKYLFRKEGQNVTLSCEQNLNHDAMYWYRQDPGQGLRLIYYSQIVNDFQKGDIAEGYSVSREKKESFPLTVTSAQKNPTAFYLCASSLEGAADYGYTFGSGTRLTVV.

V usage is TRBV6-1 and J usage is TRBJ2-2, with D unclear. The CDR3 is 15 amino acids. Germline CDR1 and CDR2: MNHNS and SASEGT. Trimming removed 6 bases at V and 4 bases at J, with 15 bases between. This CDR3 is CASSTDLGPTGELFF. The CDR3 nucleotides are TGTGCCAGCAGCACCGATTTAGGGCCCACCGGGGAGCTGTTTTTT.

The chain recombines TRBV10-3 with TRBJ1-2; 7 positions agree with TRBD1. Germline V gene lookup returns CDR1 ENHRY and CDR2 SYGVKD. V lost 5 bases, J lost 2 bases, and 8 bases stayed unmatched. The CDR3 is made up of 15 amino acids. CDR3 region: CAISQPGQANYGYTF. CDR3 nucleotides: TGTGCCATCAGTCAACCAGGACAGGCCAACTATGGCTACACCTTC.

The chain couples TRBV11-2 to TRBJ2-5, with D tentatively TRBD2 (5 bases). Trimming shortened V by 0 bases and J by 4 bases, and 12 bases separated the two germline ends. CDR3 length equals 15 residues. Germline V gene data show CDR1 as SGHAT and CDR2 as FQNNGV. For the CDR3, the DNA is TGTGCCAGCAGCTTAGATGAGGGTTGGAGAGAGACCCAGTACTTC. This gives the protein CASSLDEGWRETQYF.

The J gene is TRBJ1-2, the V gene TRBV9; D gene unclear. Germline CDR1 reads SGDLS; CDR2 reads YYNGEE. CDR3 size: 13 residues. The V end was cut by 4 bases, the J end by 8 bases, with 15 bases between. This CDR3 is CASSPEGPWGYTF. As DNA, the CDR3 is TGTGCCAGCAGCCCGGAGGGTCCATGGGGCTACACCTTC. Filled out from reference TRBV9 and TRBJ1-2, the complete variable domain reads DSGVTQTPKHLITATGQRVTLRCSPRSGDLSVYWYQQSLDQGLQFLIQYYNGEERAKGNILERFSAQQFPDLHSELNLSSLELGDSALYFCASSPEGPWGYTFGSGTRLTVV.

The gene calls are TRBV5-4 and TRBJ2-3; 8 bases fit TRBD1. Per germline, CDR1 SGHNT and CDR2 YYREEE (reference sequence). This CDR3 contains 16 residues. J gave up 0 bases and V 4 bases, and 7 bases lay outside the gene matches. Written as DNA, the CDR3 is TGTGCCAGCAGCAGAGACAGGGGATCGAGCACAGATACGCAGTATTTT. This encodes CASSRDRGSSTDTQYF.

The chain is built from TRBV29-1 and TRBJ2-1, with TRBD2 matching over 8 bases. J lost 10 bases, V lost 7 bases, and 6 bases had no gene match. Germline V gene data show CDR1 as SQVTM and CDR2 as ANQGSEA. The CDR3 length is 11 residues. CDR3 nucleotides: TGCAGCGCCGGCGGGGGGAGGGAGCAGTTCTTC. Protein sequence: CSAGGGREQFF.

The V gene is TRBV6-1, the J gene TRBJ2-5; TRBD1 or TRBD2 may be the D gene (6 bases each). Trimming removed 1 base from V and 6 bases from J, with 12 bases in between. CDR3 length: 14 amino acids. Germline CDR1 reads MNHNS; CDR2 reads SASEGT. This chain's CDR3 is CASSEDGGRKTQYF. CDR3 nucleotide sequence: TGTGCCAGCAGTGAAGATGGGGGGCGGAAGACCCAGTACTTC.

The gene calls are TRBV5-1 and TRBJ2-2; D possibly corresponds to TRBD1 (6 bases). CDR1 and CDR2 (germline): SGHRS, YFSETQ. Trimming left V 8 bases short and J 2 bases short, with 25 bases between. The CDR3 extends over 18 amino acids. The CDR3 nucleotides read TGCGCCAGACGGGGATCTAGGACAGACCCGTTCAACACCGGGGAGCTGTTTTTT. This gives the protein CARRGSRTDPFNTGELFF. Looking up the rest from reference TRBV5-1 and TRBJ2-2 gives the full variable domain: KAGVTQTPRYLIKTRGQQVTLSCSPISGHRSVSWYQQTPGQGLQFLFEYFSETQRNKGNFPGRFSGRQFSNSRSEMNVSTLELGDSALYLCARRGSRTDPFNTGELFFGEGSRLTVL.

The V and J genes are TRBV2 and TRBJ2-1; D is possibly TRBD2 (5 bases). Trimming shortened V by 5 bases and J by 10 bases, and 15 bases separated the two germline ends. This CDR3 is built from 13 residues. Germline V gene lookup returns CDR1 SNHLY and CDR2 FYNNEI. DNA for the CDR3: TGTGCCAGCAGTCTAACCCCGGGATCCGAGCAGTTCTTC. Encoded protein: CASSLTPGSEQFF.

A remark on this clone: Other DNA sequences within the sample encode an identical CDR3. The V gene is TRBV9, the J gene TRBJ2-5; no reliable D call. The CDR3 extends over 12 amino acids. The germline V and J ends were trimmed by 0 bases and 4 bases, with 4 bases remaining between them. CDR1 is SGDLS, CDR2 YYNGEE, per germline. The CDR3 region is CASSVGGETQYF. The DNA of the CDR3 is TGTGCCAGCAGCGTAGGAGGAGAGACCCAGTACTTC.

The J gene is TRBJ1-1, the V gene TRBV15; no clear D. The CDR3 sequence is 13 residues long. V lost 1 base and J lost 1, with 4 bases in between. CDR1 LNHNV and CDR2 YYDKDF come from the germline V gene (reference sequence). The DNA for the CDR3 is TGTGCCACCAGCAGAGGGTGGAACACTGAAGCTTTCTTT. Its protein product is CATSRGWNTEAFF.

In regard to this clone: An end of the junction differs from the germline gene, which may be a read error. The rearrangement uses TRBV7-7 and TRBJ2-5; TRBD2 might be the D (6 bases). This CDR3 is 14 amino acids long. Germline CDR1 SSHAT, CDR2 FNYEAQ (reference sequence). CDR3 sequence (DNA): TGTGCTAGCAGCTTGGGAGGAGTGGGGGAGACCCAGTACTTC. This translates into CASSLGGVGETQYF.

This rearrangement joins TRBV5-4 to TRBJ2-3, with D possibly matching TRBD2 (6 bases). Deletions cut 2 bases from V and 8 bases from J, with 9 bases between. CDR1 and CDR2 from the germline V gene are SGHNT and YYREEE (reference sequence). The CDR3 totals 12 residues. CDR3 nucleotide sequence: TGTGCCAGCAGCTTAAAGGGAGGTACGCAGTATTTT. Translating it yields CASSLKGGTQYF.

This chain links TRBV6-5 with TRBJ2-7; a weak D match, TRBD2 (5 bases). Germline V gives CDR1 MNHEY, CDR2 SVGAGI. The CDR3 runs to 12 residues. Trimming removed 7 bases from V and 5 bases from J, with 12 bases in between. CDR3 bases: TGTGCCAGCACTCATGAGGGCCACGAGCAGTACTTC. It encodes CASTHEGHEQYF.

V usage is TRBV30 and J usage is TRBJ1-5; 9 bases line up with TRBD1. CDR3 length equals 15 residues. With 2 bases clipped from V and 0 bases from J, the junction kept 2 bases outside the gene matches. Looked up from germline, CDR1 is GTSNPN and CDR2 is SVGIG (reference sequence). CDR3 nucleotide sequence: TGTGCCTGGAGTTCGGACAGGGGTAGCAATCAGCCCCAGCATTTT. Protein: CAWSSDRGSNQPQHF.

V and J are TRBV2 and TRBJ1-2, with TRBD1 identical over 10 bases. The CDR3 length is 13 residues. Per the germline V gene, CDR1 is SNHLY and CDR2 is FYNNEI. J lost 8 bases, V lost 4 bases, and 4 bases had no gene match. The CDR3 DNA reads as TGTGCCAGCAGTGGACAGGGGGCAGCGGGCTACACCTTC. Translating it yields CASSGQGAAGYTF.

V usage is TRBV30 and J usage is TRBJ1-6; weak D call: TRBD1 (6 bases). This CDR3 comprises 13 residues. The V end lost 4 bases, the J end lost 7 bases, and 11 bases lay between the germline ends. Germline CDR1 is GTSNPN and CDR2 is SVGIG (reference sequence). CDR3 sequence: CAWTGTQNSPLHF. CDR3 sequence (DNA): TGTGCCTGGACAGGGACACAAAATTCACCCCTCCACTTT. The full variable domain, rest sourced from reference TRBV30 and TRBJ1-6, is SQTIHQWPATLVQPVGSPLSLECTVEGTSNPNLYWYRQAAGRGLQLLFYSVGIGQISSEVPQNLSASRPQDRQFILSSKKLLLSDSGFYLCAWTGTQNSPLHFGNGTRLTVT.

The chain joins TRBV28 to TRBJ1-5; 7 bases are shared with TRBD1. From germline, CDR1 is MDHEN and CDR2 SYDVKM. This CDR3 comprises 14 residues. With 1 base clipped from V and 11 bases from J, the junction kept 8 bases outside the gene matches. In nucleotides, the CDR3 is TGTGCCAGCAGTTTATACAGGGGCCGAGGGGCCCAGCATTTT. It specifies CASSLYRGRGAQHF.

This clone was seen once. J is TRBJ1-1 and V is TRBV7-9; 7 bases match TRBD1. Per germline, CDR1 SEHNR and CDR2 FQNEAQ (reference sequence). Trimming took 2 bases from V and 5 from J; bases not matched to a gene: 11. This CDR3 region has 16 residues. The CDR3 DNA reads TGTGCCAGCAGCTTAACGGCAGGGGGAGTGGGTACTGAAGCTTTCTTT. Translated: CASSLTAGGVGTEAFF. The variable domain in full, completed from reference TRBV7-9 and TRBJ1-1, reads DTGVSQNPRHKITKRGQNVTFRCDPISEHNRLYWYRQTLGQGPEFLTYFQNEAQLEKSRLLSDRFSAERPKGSFSTLEIQRTEQGDSAMYLCASSLTAGGVGTEAFFGQGTRLTVV.

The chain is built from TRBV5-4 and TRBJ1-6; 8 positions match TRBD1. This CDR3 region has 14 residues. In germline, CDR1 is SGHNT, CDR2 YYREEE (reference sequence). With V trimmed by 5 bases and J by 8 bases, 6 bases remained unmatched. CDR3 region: CASSPDRGHSPLHF. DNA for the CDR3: TGTGCCAGCAGTCCCGACAGGGGACATTCACCCCTCCACTTT.

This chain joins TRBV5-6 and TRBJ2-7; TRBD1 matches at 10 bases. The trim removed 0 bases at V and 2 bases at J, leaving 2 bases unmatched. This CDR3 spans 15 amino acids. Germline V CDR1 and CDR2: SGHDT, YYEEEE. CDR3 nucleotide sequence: TGTGCCAGCAGCTTGGTCGGGACAGGGGCCTACGAGCAGTACTTC. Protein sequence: CASSLVGTGAYEQYF.

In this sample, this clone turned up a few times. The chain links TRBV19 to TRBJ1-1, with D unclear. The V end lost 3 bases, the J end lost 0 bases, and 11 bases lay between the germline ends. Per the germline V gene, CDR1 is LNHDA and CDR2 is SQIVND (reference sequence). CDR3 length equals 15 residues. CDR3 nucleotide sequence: TGTGCCAGTAGTATCAAGGTCAGCATGAACACTGAAGCTTTCTTT. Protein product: CASSIKVSMNTEAFF.

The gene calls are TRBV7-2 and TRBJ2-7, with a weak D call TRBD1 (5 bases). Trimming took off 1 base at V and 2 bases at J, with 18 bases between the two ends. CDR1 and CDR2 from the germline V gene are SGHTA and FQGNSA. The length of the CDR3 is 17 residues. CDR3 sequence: CASSLGVRAGSAYEQYF. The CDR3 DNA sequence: TGTGCCAGCAGCTTAGGGGTCAGGGCCGGCTCTGCCTACGAGCAGTACTTC.